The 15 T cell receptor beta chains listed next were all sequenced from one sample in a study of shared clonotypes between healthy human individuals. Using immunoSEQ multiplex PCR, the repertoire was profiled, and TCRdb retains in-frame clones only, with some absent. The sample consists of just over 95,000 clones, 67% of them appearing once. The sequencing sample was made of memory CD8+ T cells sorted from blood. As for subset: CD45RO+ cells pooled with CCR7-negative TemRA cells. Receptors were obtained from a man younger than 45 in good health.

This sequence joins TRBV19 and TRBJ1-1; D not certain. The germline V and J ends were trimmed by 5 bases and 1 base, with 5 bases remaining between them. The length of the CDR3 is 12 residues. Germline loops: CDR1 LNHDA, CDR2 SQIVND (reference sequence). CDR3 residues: CASSHPNTEAFF. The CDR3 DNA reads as TGTGCCAGTAGTCACCCGAACACTGAAGCTTTCTTT.

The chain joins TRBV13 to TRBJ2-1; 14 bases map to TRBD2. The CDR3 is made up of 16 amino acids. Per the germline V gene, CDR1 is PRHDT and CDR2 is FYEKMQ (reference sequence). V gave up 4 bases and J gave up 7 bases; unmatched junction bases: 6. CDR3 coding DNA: TGTGCCAGCAGCTCGACGGGACTAGCGGGAGTGAATGAGCAGTTCTTC. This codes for CASSSTGLAGVNEQFF.

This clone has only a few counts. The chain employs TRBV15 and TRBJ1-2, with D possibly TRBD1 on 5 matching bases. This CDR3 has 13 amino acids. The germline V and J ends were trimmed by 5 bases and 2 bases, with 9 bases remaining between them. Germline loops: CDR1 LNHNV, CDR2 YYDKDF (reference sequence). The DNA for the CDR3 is TGTGCCACCAGCGGGACCGAGAACTATGGCTACACCTTC. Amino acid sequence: CATSGTENYGYTF.

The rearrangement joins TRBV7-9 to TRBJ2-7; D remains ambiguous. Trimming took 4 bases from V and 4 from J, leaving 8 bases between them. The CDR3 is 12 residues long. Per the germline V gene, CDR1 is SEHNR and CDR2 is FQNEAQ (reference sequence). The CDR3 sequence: CASSSDMYEQYF. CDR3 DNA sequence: TGTGCCAGCAGCTCCGACATGTACGAGCAGTACTTC.

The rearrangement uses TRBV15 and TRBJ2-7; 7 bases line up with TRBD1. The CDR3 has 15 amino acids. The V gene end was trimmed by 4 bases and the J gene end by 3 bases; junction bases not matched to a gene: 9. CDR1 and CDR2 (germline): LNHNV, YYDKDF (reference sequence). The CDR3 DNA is TGTGCCACCAGCACGGACAGGCTCATTTTCTACGAGCAGTACTTC. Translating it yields CATSTDRLIFYEQYF.

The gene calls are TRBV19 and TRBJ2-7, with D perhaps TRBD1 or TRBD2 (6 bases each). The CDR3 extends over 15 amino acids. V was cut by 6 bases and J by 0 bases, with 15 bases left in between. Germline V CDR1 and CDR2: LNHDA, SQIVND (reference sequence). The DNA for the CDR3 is TGTGCCAGTAGCATGTCGGGGGCTCCCTCCTACGAGCAGTACTTC. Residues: CASSMSGAPSYEQYF.

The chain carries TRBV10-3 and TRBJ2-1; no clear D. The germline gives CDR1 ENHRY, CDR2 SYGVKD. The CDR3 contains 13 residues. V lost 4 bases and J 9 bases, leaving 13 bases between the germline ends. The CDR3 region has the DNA TGTGCCATCAGTGGGGCCCAGATTGGTGAGCAGTTCTTC. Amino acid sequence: CAISGAQIGEQFF.

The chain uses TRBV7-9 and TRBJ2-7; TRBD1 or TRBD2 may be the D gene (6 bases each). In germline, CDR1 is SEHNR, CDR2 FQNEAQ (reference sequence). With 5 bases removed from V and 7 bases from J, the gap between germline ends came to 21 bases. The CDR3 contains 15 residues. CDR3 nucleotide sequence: TGTGCCAGCAGCCCCCGCGGAGGGACACCCGGGGAGCAGTACTTC. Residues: CASSPRGGTPGEQYF.

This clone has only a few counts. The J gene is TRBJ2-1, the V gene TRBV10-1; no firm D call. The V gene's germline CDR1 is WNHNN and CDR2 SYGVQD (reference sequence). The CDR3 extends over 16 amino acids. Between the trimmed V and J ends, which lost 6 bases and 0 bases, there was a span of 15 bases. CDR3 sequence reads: CASRSFRKSSYNEQFF. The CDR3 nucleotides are TGCGCCAGCAGATCTTTCCGGAAAAGCTCCTACAATGAGCAGTTCTTC.

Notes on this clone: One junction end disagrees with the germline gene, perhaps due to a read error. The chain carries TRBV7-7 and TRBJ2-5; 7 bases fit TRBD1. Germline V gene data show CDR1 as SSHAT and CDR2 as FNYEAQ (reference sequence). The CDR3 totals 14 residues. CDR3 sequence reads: CASSQQGQRQTQYF. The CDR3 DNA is TGTGCTAGCAGCCAACAGGGACAGCGACAGACCCAGTACTTC.

The CDR3 DNA reads TGTGCCAGCAGCGGGACTAGCGTAAACCGGAAGCAGTACTTC. Its translation is CASSGTSVNRKQYF. The chain recombines TRBV6-5 with TRBJ2-7; 10 bases match TRBD2. This CDR3 contains 14 residues. The junction had 10 bases not matched to a gene; V was cut back by 6 bases and J by 8 bases. CDR1 is MNHEY, CDR2 SVGAGI, per germline.

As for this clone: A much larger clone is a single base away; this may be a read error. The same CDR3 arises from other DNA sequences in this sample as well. The chain's CDR3 is CASSPGASYEQYF. CDR3 nucleotide sequence: TGTGCCAGCAGCCCCGGGGCCTCCTACGAGCAGTACTTC. J is TRBJ2-7 and V is TRBV27; perhaps D is TRBD1 or TRBD2 (5 bases each). This CDR3 has 13 amino acids. Trimming took off 6 bases at V and 0 bases at J, with 9 bases between the two ends. Germline lookup yields CDR1 MNHEY and CDR2 SMNVEV (reference sequence).

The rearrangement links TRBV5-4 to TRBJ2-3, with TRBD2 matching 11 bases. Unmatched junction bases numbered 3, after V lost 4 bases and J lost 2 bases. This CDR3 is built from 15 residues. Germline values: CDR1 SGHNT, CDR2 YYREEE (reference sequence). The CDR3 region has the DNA TGTGCCAGCAGCCTAGCGGGAGGAACCACAGATACGCAGTATTTT. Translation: CASSLAGGTTDTQYF.

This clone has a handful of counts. As DNA, the CDR3 is TGTGCCAGCAGCTTAACAGGGGGGCCTCGGGAGCAGTACTTC. This codes for CASSLTGGPREQYF. The rearrangement joins TRBV7-9 to TRBJ2-7; 8 nucleotides line up with TRBD1. Per the germline V gene, CDR1 is SEHNR and CDR2 is FQNEAQ (reference sequence). The ends lost 2 bases at V and 7 bases at J; junction bases unmatched: 7. The CDR3 loop spans 14 amino acids.

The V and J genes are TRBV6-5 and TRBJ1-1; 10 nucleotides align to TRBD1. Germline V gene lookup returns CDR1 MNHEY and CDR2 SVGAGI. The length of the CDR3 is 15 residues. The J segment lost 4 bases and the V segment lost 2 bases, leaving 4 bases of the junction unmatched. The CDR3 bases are TGTGCCAGCAGTTACCCGGGACAGGGGACCACTGAAGCTTTCTTT. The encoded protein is CASSYPGQGTTEAFF.